The 8 T cell receptor beta chains below all came from one sample that was sequenced in a study of cytomegalovirus exposure and HLA in healthy donors. Using immunoSEQ multiplex PCR, the repertoire was profiled, and TCRdb retains in-frame clones only, with some absent. Of 45,000 to 65,000 clones detected, over 85% appear once; the ten largest clones hold 8.4%. The sequencing sample was made of PBMCs. The receptors were gathered from a woman between 18 and 29 years old in good health and CMV-seropositive.

The rearrangement uses TRBV5-5 and TRBJ1-2; maybe TRBD1 (6 bases). The CDR3 extends over 12 amino acids. Per germline, CDR1 SGHKS and CDR2 YYEKEE (reference sequence). Trimming took off 3 bases at V and 8 bases at J, with 11 bases between the two ends. Here the CDR3 DNA reads TGTGCCAGCAGCTCGGTCCAGGGGGGCTACACCTTC. This codes for CASSSVQGGYTF. The full variable domain, completed using reference TRBV5-5 and TRBJ1-2, is DAGVTQSPTHLIKTRGQQVTLRCSPISGHKSVSWYQQVLGQGPQFIFQYYEKEERGRGNFPDRFSARQFPNYSSELNVNALLLGDSALYLCASSSVQGGYTFGSGTRLTVV.

The chain has TRBV27 and TRBJ2-3, with 7 bases fitting TRBD1. The V and J ends lost 6 bases and 5 bases, in that order; junction bases with no gene match: 11. The CDR3 has 15 amino acids. Germline CDR1 MNHEY, CDR2 SMNVEV (reference sequence). CDR3 in DNA: TGTGCCAGCAGCCGCAGCAAGGGGGCGGGAGATACGCAGTATTTT. Amino acid sequence: CASSRSKGAGDTQYF.

CDR3 residues: CASSEYRQLSSPLHF. The CDR3 nucleotides read TGTGCCAGCAGTGAATATCGACAGCTAAGTTCACCCCTCCACTTT. The chain is built from TRBV25-1 and TRBJ1-6; weak D call: TRBD1 (5 bases). There are 15 residues in the CDR3. The V end lost 0 bases, the J end lost 9 bases, and 12 bases lay between the germline ends. Germline V gene lookup returns CDR1 MGHDK and CDR2 SYGVNS.

V and J are TRBV29-1 and TRBJ2-5; perhaps TRBD1 as D (5 bases). The V gene's germline CDR1 is SQVTM and CDR2 ANQGSEA. V lost 2 bases and J lost 4, with 8 bases in between. CDR3 length: 12 amino acids. This CDR3 is CSVERGRETQYF. In nucleotides, the CDR3 is TGCAGCGTTGAAAGGGGCCGAGAGACCCAGTACTTC.

This CDR3 is CASRWGANDGYTF. CDR3 bases: TGCGCCAGCAGGTGGGGCGCGAACGATGGCTACACCTTC. This sequence joins TRBV23-1 and TRBJ1-2; possible D gene TRBD1, 5 bases. TRBV23-1 is known as an ORF, though its function is uncertain. The germline V and J ends were trimmed by 6 bases and 6 bases, with 14 bases remaining between them. This CDR3 comprises 13 residues.

A few counts support this clone. V gene TRBV13 combines with J gene TRBJ2-1; 12 bases map to TRBD2. The CDR3 is 19 amino acids. CDR1 and CDR2 from the germline V gene are PRHDT and FYEKMQ (reference sequence). Unmatched junction bases numbered 9, after V lost 2 bases and J lost 1 base. Written as DNA, the CDR3 is TGTGCCAGCAGCTTAACTCCCCTAGCGGGGGGGCGGTCCTACAATGAGCAGTTCTTC. As protein: CASSLTPLAGGRSYNEQFF.

The rearrangement joins TRBV15 to TRBJ2-1; D perhaps matches TRBD2 (6 bases). In germline, CDR1 is LNHNV, CDR2 YYDKDF (reference sequence). There are 16 residues in the CDR3. V dropped 0 bases and J dropped 5 bases, with 14 bases sitting between them. The DNA of the CDR3 is TGTGCCACCAGCAGAGATGACCTAGCGCTTAACAATGAGCAGTTCTTC. This translates into CATSRDDLALNNEQFF.

J is TRBJ2-5 and V is TRBV5-4; D is unresolved. This CDR3 has 16 amino acids. The V and J ends lost 3 bases and 5 bases respectively, with 20 bases between them. Germline CDR1 reads SGHNT; CDR2 reads YYREEE (reference sequence). This CDR3 reads CASSSGLFSRMETQYF. CDR3 sequence (DNA): TGTGCCAGCAGCTCCGGTTTATTTAGTCGTATGGAGACCCAGTACTTC. The variable domain in full, with the rest retrieved from reference TRBV5-4 and TRBJ2-5, is ETGVTQSPTHLIKTRGQQVTLRCSSQSGHNTVSWYQQALGQGPQFIFQYYREEENGRGNFPPRFSGLQFPNYSSELNVNALELDDSALYLCASSSGLFSRMETQYFGPGTRLLVL.